The 25 T cell receptor beta chains listed next were all sequenced from one sample in a study of breast tumors, draining lymph nodes, adjacent tissues. Axillary draining lymph nodes of breast cancer patients supplied the node samples. TCRdb fed the multiplex PCR reads into MiXCR, producing one record per CDR3 protein. The table records about 180,000 distinct CDR3 sequences, roughly a third of them present only once. Sample: axillary lymph node tissue. These TCRs come from a female donor with breast cancer. Some clones in this sample may be carry-over from other donors' samples.

The chain is built from TRBV29-1 and TRBJ2-7, with 9 bases fitting TRBD1. Germline CDR1 SQVTM, CDR2 ANQGSEA. The CDR3 is 14 residues long. J gave up 1 base and V 7 bases, and 8 bases lay outside the gene matches. The CDR3 region has the DNA TGCAGCGCTAGGGACAGGGCGCATTCCTACGAGCAGTACTTC. Its protein product is CSARDRAHSYEQYF.

Comment on this clonotype: The junction and the germline gene differ at one end; a read error may be behind it. J is TRBJ1-2 and V is TRBV7-9, with TRBD1 identical over 8 bases. The germline gives CDR1 SEHNR, CDR2 FQNEAQ (reference sequence). The CDR3 length is 16 residues. The CDR3 nucleotides are TGTGCCAGCAGCTTAGCCGTGAGGACAGGGCAGTCAGGCTACGCCTTC. It is translated as CASSLAVRTGQSGYAF.

Points on this clonotype: A single base separates this from a much larger clone, so it may be a read error. This rearrangement joins TRBV11-3 to TRBJ2-7; a weak D match, TRBD1 (5 bases). This CDR3 is 14 amino acids long. Germline assignment: CDR1 SGHNT and CDR2 YENEEA. The CDR3 spells CASSPRQTSYGQYF. The DNA of the CDR3 is TGTGCCAGCAGCCCCCGACAGACCTCCTACGGGCAGTACTTC.

In regard to this clonotype: A read error may be the cause here, since a much bigger clone is one base away. The V call is TRBV9, the J call TRBJ2-7, with TRBD2 matching over 9 bases. CDR3 length equals 14 residues. CDR1 is SGDLS and CDR2 is YYNGEE in the germline V gene. The chain's CDR3 is CAGSAREGRSEQYF. The DNA for the CDR3 is TGTGCCGGCAGCGCGCGGGAGGGCCGGAGCGAGCAGTACTTC.

About this clonotype: This may arise from a read error, as a much more abundant clone is one base away. V usage is TRBV5-8 and J usage is TRBJ2-7; D remains ambiguous. The germline V gene has CDR1 SGHTS and CDR2 YDEGEE. The CDR3 length is 15 residues. This CDR3 reads CASRLSRAYFNEQYF. CDR3 DNA: TGTGCCAGCCGCTTGTCCCGGGCCTATTTCAACGAGCAGTACTTC.

The rearrangement joins TRBV5-5 to TRBJ2-1; D could derive from TRBD1 or TRBD2 (5 bases each). V gave up 2 bases and J gave up 2 bases, with 11 bases separating them. The CDR3 sequence is 15 residues long. Germline V gene lookup returns CDR1 SGHKS and CDR2 YYEKEE (reference sequence). CDR3 amino acids: CASSLLGVTYNEQFF. The CDR3 nucleotides are TGTGCCAGCAGCTTATTGGGGGTCACCTACAATGAGCAGTTCTTC.

This clonotype was observed at least ten times. V usage is TRBV20-1 and J usage is TRBJ1-2, with no clear D. Trimming stripped 6 bases from V and 2 bases from J, with 10 bases between. The CDR3 consists of 12 residues. Germline lookup yields CDR1 DFQATT and CDR2 SNEGSKA (reference sequence). Here the CDR3 DNA reads TGCAGTGCCCCTGAGGGCAACTATGGCTACACCTTC. Protein: CSAPEGNYGYTF.

In this sample, this clonotype turned up a few times. V is TRBV6-5 and J is TRBJ2-1; 9 bases match TRBD2. The V segment lost 6 bases and the J segment 6 bases; nucleotides outside the gene matches: 9. CDR1 MNHEY and CDR2 SVGAGI come from the germline V gene. CDR3 length: 15 amino acids. This CDR3 is CASSKGGGAFNEQFF. Here the CDR3 DNA reads TGTGCCAGCAGCAAGGGCGGGGGGGCATTCAATGAGCAGTTCTTC.

This clonotype was seen at least ten times. The chain carries TRBV4-1 and TRBJ1-6, with TRBD1 as a possible D gene (6 bases). The germline V gene encodes CDR1 MGHRA and CDR2 YSYEKL. This CDR3 is 17 amino acids long. V was cut by 0 bases and J by 10 bases, with 19 bases left in between. The CDR3 region is CASSQDTQGRRGSPLHF. The CDR3 DNA sequence: TGCGCCAGCAGCCAAGATACGCAGGGGCGAAGGGGATCACCCCTCCACTTT.

This clonotype was counted ten times or more. The V gene is TRBV27, the J gene TRBJ2-2; either TRBD1 or TRBD2 may supply D (5 bases each). The CDR3 length is 14 residues. Between the trimmed V and J ends, which lost 4 bases and 3 bases, there was a span of 9 bases. From germline, CDR1 is MNHEY and CDR2 SMNVEV (reference sequence). The CDR3 here is CASSWGLHTGELFF. In nucleotides, the CDR3 is TGTGCCAGCAGTTGGGGGTTACACACCGGGGAGCTGTTTTTT.

This clonotype came up a few times. This sequence may be a read error, since a much larger clone differs from it by one base. The chain recombines TRBV20-1 with TRBJ2-5, with a weak D call TRBD1 (6 bases). Germline V gene lookup returns CDR1 DFQATT and CDR2 SNEGSKA (reference sequence). V lost 0 bases and J 7 bases, leaving 18 bases between the germline ends. The CDR3 sequence is 15 residues long. The CDR3 protein is CSARDGNRARGTQYF. CDR3 nucleotides: TGCAGTGCTAGAGATGGTAACAGGGCCAGGGGGACCCAGTACTTC.

This clonotype showed up just a few times. A read error is possible here, since a much larger clone lies one base away. The genes are TRBV9 and TRBJ2-7, with a weak D call TRBD2 (5 bases). CDR3 size: 14 residues. The germline CDR1 and CDR2 sequences are SGDLS and YYNGEE. The CDR3 region has the DNA TGTGCCAGCAGCGTAGGAGGGTCCCCGGGCGAGCAGTCCTTC. Translated, it gives CASSVGGSPGEQSF.

The table lists this clonotype with many counts. The chain employs TRBV12-3 or TRBV12-4 and TRBJ2-3, with TRBD2 matching 8 bases. The CDR3 is 16 amino acids. J was trimmed by 8 bases and V by 5 bases; bases with no gene match: 15. CDR3: CASSPIPRGGQSTQYF. In DNA form, the CDR3 reads TGTGCCAGCAGTCCCATCCCCCGGGGGGGGCAATCTACGCAGTATTTT.

V gene TRBV11-2 combines with J gene TRBJ2-3; tentative D call: TRBD2 (6 bases). Germline V gives CDR1 SGHAT, CDR2 FQNNGV. V was shortened by 2 bases and J by 11 bases, with 17 bases between the two germline ends. This CDR3 region has 14 residues. The CDR3 spells CASSLTRDSSEQYF. The CDR3 DNA is TGTGCCAGCAGCTTAACTCGGGACTCCAGTGAGCAGTATTTT.

A note on this clonotype: Possible read error: a much larger clone is one base away. The chain links TRBV11-3 to TRBJ2-7; D perhaps matches TRBD2 (6 bases). Germline CDR1 SGHNT, CDR2 YENEEA. Trimming pared 5 bases from V and 6 bases from J, leaving 11 bases between. The CDR3 is made up of 12 amino acids. CDR3 DNA sequence: TGTGCCAGCAGCCCCAGTAGCGGCGAGCAGTACTTC. Amino acid sequence: CASSPSSGEQYF.

Remarks on this clonotype: This clone may be a read error of a much larger clone one base away. The V gene is TRBV19, the J gene TRBJ2-7; D is undetermined. CDR1 is LNHDA and CDR2 is SQIVND in the germline V gene (reference sequence). The CDR3 covers 14 residues. In nucleotides, the CDR3 is TGTGCCAGTAGTGTAGAGAGGAGATCCTACGAGCAGTACTTC. This sequence encodes CASSVERRSYEQYF.

Concerning this clonotype itself: With a much larger clone just one base away, this may be a read error. The genes are TRBV11-2 and TRBJ2-7, with D possibly being TRBD1 (6 bases). V dropped 0 bases and J dropped 7 bases, with 10 bases sitting between them. Germline CDR1 SGHAT, CDR2 FQNNGV. This CDR3 has 13 amino acids. The CDR3 sequence: CASSLDQGTEQYF. DNA for the CDR3: TGTGCCAGCAGCTTAGATCAAGGGACAGAGCAGTACTTC.

This clonotype came up many times. The CDR3, as DNA: TGTGCCAGCAGCTTAGTTGGTAGCGGGAGGGCCGATGAGCAGTTCTTC. Its protein product is CASSLVGSGRADEQFF. The gene calls are TRBV7-2 and TRBJ2-1; 11 bases line up with TRBD2. From germline, CDR1 is SGHTA and CDR2 FQGNSA. Germline trimming cut 1 base from V and 8 bases from J; bases unmatched to any gene: 7. The CDR3 runs to 16 residues.

J is TRBJ1-2 and V is TRBV25-1, with 9 bases fitting TRBD1. After removal of 8 bases from V and 7 bases from J, the junction contained 2 bases not matched to a gene. This CDR3 comprises 11 residues. The V gene's germline CDR1 is MGHDK and CDR2 SYGVNS. The CDR3 region is CASETGGGYTF. For the CDR3, the DNA is TGTGCCAGCGAGACAGGGGGTGGCTACACCTTC.

There are a few counts of this clonotype. The CDR3 DNA reads as TGTGCCAGCAGCTTGGGCGGCAGGGCCACTGAAGCTTTCTTT. Protein: CASSLGGRATEAFF. The genes are TRBV7-8 and TRBJ1-1, with a tentative D call TRBD1 (5 bases). CDR3 length equals 14 residues. In germline, CDR1 is SGHVS, CDR2 FQNEAQ. Trimming took off 3 bases at V and 4 bases at J, with 12 bases between the two ends.

This clonotype was counted many times. The J gene is TRBJ1-4, the V gene TRBV7-9, with D maybe TRBD1 (5 bases). The CDR3 loop spans 15 amino acids. V lost 1 base, J lost 6 bases, and 12 bases lay in between. Germline values: CDR1 SEHNR, CDR2 FQNEAQ (reference sequence). This CDR3 reads CASSLVRGKDEKLFF. The DNA of the CDR3 is TGTGCCAGCAGCTTAGTTAGGGGAAAGGATGAAAAACTGTTTTTT.

This chain uses TRBV19 with TRBJ2-3, with 7 nucleotides matching TRBD2. After removal of 6 bases from V and 2 bases from J, the junction contained 17 bases not matched to a gene. The V gene's germline CDR1 is LNHDA and CDR2 SQIVND (reference sequence). CDR3 length: 18 amino acids. CDR3 coding DNA: TGTGCCAGTAGCCGCGGGCTAGCGGACGAGCAGTACACAGATACGCAGTATTTT. Translation gives CASSRGLADEQYTDTQYF.

There are many counts of this clonotype. The gene calls are TRBV10-3 and TRBJ1-3; D gene unclear. The CDR3 has 14 amino acids. V was trimmed by 3 bases and J by 11 bases, leaving 17 bases between them. In germline, CDR1 is ENHRY, CDR2 SYGVKD. CDR3: CAISEVSDPVAIYF. The CDR3 nucleotides are TGTGCCATCAGTGAAGTTTCGGACCCGGTCGCCATATATTTT.

This clonotype was counted ten times or more. The chain joins TRBV11-3 to TRBJ2-1; D possibly matches TRBD1 or TRBD2 (5 bases each). This CDR3 spans 14 amino acids. Germline lookup yields CDR1 SGHNT and CDR2 YENEEA. V lost 5 bases to trimming and J lost 9 bases, with 17 bases between them. CDR3 in amino acids: CASSIRSGGTEQFF. CDR3 in DNA: TGTGCCAGCAGCATCAGGAGTGGGGGAACTGAGCAGTTCTTC.

This clonotype was counted at least ten times. J is TRBJ2-3 and V is TRBV6-1; 10 nucleotides agree with TRBD2. In germline, CDR1 is MNHNS, CDR2 SASEGT. V gave up 4 bases and J gave up 0 bases; unmatched junction bases: 7. There are 17 residues in the CDR3. The CDR3 DNA sequence: TGTGCCAGCAGTGCCTCGGGACTAGCGTTTAGCACAGATACGCAGTATTTT. Its translation is CASSASGLAFSTDTQYF.